These 17 T cell receptor beta chains were all obtained from the same sample, sequenced in a study of molecular identifiers for immune sequencing clone quantification. TCRdb used MiXCR to reprocess the PCR reads, holding one entry per CDR3 protein. The table shows hundreds of thousands of distinct CDR3 sequences, with around 25% occurring only once. Sequencing was done on a sample of naive CD8+ T cells from blood, with Jurkat cell RNA spiked in. Subset: FACS-sorted CD8+CD4-CCR7+CD45RA+ naive T cells. Source of these receptors: a human donor in good health. Some libraries in this study had Jurkat cell RNA spiked in.

For this clonotype: A read error may produce the germline difference seen at one junction end. The V call is TRBV20-1, the J call TRBJ2-3; 8 nucleotides agree with TRBD2. The CDR3 spans 16 residues. Germline CDR1 and CDR2: DFQATT and SNEGSKA (reference sequence). CDR3 sequence reads: CRARDITSGYTDTQYF. CDR3 DNA sequence: TGCAGGGCTAGAGATATTACTAGCGGATACACAGATACGCAGTATTTT.

J is TRBJ2-2 and V is TRBV5-4, with D maybe TRBD1 (5 bases). This CDR3 region has 15 residues. Trimming pared 3 bases from V and 2 bases from J, leaving 11 bases between. Germline values: CDR1 SGHNT, CDR2 YYREEE (reference sequence). This chain's CDR3 is CASSWGRENTGELFF. As DNA, the CDR3 is TGTGCCAGCAGCTGGGGCCGAGAAAACACCGGGGAGCTGTTTTTT.

On this clonotype itself: This is likely a read error, given that the CDR3 carries no conserved phenylalanine or tryptophan at its end. This chain links TRBV5-6 with TRBJ2-5, with 9 bases fitting TRBD2. The J segment lost 4 bases and the V segment lost 1 base, leaving 8 bases of the junction unmatched. Germline CDR1 reads SGHDT; CDR2 reads YYEEEE. The CDR3 has 16 residues. The CDR3 sequence: CASSLRWSGLAETQYI. The CDR3 region has the DNA TGTGCCAGCAGCTTGCGGTGGTCGGGACTAGCAGAGACCCAGTACATC.

Ten or more counts support this clonotype. The chain combines TRBV7-9 with TRBJ2-3, with D hard to call. The CDR3 is 12 residues long. In germline, CDR1 is SEHNR, CDR2 FQNEAQ (reference sequence). Trimming stripped 6 bases from V and 2 bases from J, with 6 bases between. DNA of the CDR3: TGTGCCAGCAGATTGTACACAGATACGCAGTATTTT. It yields the protein CASRLYTDTQYF.

This clonotype has more than one count but fewer than ten. The V gene is TRBV24-1, the J gene TRBJ2-1; maybe TRBD2 (6 bases). CDR1 and CDR2 from the germline V gene are KGHDR and SFDVKD. The CDR3 sequence is 13 residues long. Trimming took 0 bases from V and 8 from J, leaving 7 bases between them. CDR3 bases: TGTGCCACCAGTGATTTGTGGGGGGATGAGCAGTTCTTC. This encodes CATSDLWGDEQFF.

This clonotype was observed at least ten times. The rearrangement joins TRBV24-1 to TRBJ2-1; weak D call: TRBD1 (5 bases). V lost 12 bases and J lost 2, with 16 bases in between. From germline, CDR1 is KGHDR and CDR2 SFDVKD. The CDR3 is 14 residues long. For the CDR3, the DNA is TGTGCCCCCGGGCCCACAGGCGCCTACAATGAGCAGTTCTTC. Its protein product is CAPGPTGAYNEQFF.

The chain has TRBV4-1 and TRBJ2-2; 12 nucleotides agree with TRBD1. V was pared by 4 bases and J by 6 bases, with 3 bases of the junction left unmatched. The CDR3 loop spans 15 amino acids. Germline CDR1 MGHRA, CDR2 YSYEKL. In nucleotides, the CDR3 is TGCGCCAGCAGCCCGGGGACAGGGGGCCCCGGGGAGCTGTTTTTT. Its protein product is CASSPGTGGPGELFF.

This clonotype was seen a few times. The chain carries TRBV5-1 and TRBJ2-1; 10 bases align to TRBD1. The length of the CDR3 is 15 residues. The germline CDR1 and CDR2 sequences are SGHRS and YFSETQ. J was trimmed by 10 bases and V by 0 bases; bases with no gene match: 7. The chain's CDR3 is CASSLGQGAFIEQFF. For the CDR3, the DNA is TGCGCCAGCAGCTTGGGACAGGGGGCTTTCATCGAGCAGTTCTTC. Variable domain in full (rest from reference TRBV5-1 and TRBJ2-1): KAGVTQTPRYLIKTRGQQVTLSCSPISGHRSVSWYQQTPGQGLQFLFEYFSETQRNKGNFPGRFSGRQFSNSRSEMNVSTLELGDSALYLCASSLGQGAFIEQFFGPGTRLTVL.

The chain uses TRBV4-3 and TRBJ2-5; the D gene is possibly TRBD2 (6 bases). The CDR3 contains 14 residues. The ends were cut back, 3 bases at V and 7 bases at J, with 15 bases in the middle. Germline CDR1 reads LGHNA; CDR2 reads YSLEER. In DNA form, the CDR3 reads TGCGCCAGCAGCCAGGGACTGGGGCCTGGGACCCAGTACTTC. Translated: CASSQGLGPGTQYF.

The J gene is TRBJ2-1, the V gene TRBV27; 7 nucleotides align to TRBD2. The CDR3 loop spans 14 amino acids. The J segment lost 5 bases and the V segment lost 4 bases, leaving 5 bases of the junction unmatched. Germline CDR1 and CDR2: MNHEY and SMNVEV (reference sequence). CDR3 in amino acids: CASSYGGRDNEQFF. CDR3 DNA sequence: TGTGCCAGCAGTTATGGTGGGAGGGACAATGAGCAGTTCTTC.

This clonotype was seen a handful of times. The gene calls are TRBV11-2 and TRBJ2-1; D may be TRBD2 (5 bases). The CDR3 contains 17 residues. With 5 bases removed from V and 0 bases from J, the gap between germline ends came to 17 bases. Germline CDR1 and CDR2: SGHAT and FQNNGV. This CDR3 reads CASSRGWRTDSYNEQFF. As DNA, the CDR3 is TGTGCCAGCAGCCGGGGTTGGAGGACCGACTCCTACAATGAGCAGTTCTTC.

This clonotype was found many times. J is TRBJ2-7 and V is TRBV7-9; tentative D call: TRBD1 (7 bases). The V gene lost 3 bases and the J gene lost 6 bases, with 9 bases spanning the gap. CDR1 is SEHNR and CDR2 is FQNEAQ in the germline V gene (reference sequence). The CDR3 consists of 12 residues. Written as DNA, the CDR3 is TGTGCCAGCAGCTTGGAGGGGGCCGAGCAGTACTTC. This encodes CASSLEGAEQYF.

This clonotype was counted only a few times. The chain uses TRBV7-9 and TRBJ1-4, with D possibly matching TRBD1 (5 bases). CDR1 is SEHNR and CDR2 is FQNEAQ in the germline V gene (reference sequence). The CDR3 has 16 amino acids. Trimming stripped 2 bases from V and 2 bases from J, with 12 bases between. CDR3 DNA sequence: TGTGCCAGCAGCTTATTTTCGACAGCTACTAATGAAAAACTGTTTTTT. Translation gives CASSLFSTATNEKLFF.

J is TRBJ2-5 and V is TRBV27; TRBD2 aligns across 9 bases. Germline values: CDR1 MNHEY, CDR2 SMNVEV (reference sequence). With V trimmed by 2 bases and J by 1 base, 2 bases remained unmatched. The CDR3 is 15 amino acids. CDR3 nucleotides: TGTGCCAGCAGTTTACTAGCGGGGATCCAAGAGACCCAGTACTTC. This gives the protein CASSLLAGIQETQYF.

A few counts support this clonotype. A much larger clone lies one base from this, so it may be a read error. The rearrangement uses TRBV7-3 and TRBJ2-5, with a tentative D call TRBD1 (6 bases). CDR1 is SGHTA and CDR2 is FQGTGA in the germline V gene. The CDR3 has 15 residues. The CDR3 region has the DNA TGTACCAGCAGCTCGGGACACACAAGAGTAGAGACCCAGTACTTC. Its protein product is CTSSSGHTRVETQYF.

This chain uses TRBV6-6 with TRBJ2-7, with TRBD2 as a possible D gene (6 bases). The germline V gene encodes CDR1 MNHNY and CDR2 SVGAGI (reference sequence). Trimming shortened V by 0 bases and J by 2 bases, and 11 bases separated the two germline ends. The CDR3 is made up of 15 amino acids. The CDR3 nucleotides read TGTGCCAGCAGTTACTCGACTAGTATCGCCTACGAGCAGTACTTC. Its translation: CASSYSTSIAYEQYF.

This clonotype was counted only a few times. The gene calls are TRBV4-1 and TRBJ1-2, with TRBD1 as a possible D gene (6 bases). The CDR3 covers 14 residues. V lost 0 bases, J lost 7 bases, and 12 bases lay in between. Per the germline V gene, CDR1 is MGHRA and CDR2 is YSYEKL. CDR3 bases: TGCGCCAGCAGCCAAGATGGAACAGGGTTTGGCTACACCTTC. Translation: CASSQDGTGFGYTF.